This entry lists 28 T cell receptor beta chains sequenced from one sample in a study of glioma-infiltrating T cells. Amplification of TCR alpha and beta CDR3 regions from RNA used iRepertoire nested multiplex PCR. Using its own MiXCR run on the multiplex PCR reads, TCRdb lists one record per CDR3 protein. The table lists some 90,000 distinct CDR3 sequences, roughly 39% of them singletons. Sequences were obtained from glioma tissue, nonneoplastic brain tissue, or PBMCs (not recorded which). The receptors originated from a human donor with low-grade glioma or glioblastoma, undergoing nonglioma brain surgery, or in good health (not recorded which).

This clonotype was counted at least ten times. The V gene is TRBV11-2, the J gene TRBJ2-1; D may be TRBD1 (6 bases). The CDR3 totals 14 residues. Germline CDR1 and CDR2: SGHAT and FQNNGV. The ends were cut back, 5 bases at V and 5 bases at J, with 13 bases in the middle. The CDR3 DNA reads as TGTGCCAGCAGCAGCCTACAGGGCCACAATGAGCAGTTCTTC. It is translated as CASSSLQGHNEQFF. The whole variable domain, remainder taken from reference TRBV11-2 and TRBJ2-1, is EAGVAQSPRYKIIEKRQSVAFWCNPISGHATLYWYQQILGQGPKLLIQFQNNGVVDDSQLPKDRFSAERLKGVDSTLKIQPAKLEDSAVYLCASSSLQGHNEQFFGPGTRLTVL.

This clonotype was counted at least ten times. The rearrangement links TRBV6-1 to TRBJ1-2; D unresolved. This CDR3 has 12 amino acids. Germline CDR1 reads MNHNS; CDR2 reads SASEGT. Trimming cost V 10 bases and J 4 bases, with 13 bases left between them. Here the CDR3 reads CATSTPSYGYTF. CDR3 DNA sequence: TGTGCCACCTCTACCCCGTCCTATGGCTACACCTTC.

Turning to this clonotype: Relative to the germline gene, one junction end is altered; a read error may explain this. The V call is TRBV11-2, the J call TRBJ2-2; D might be TRBD2 (5 bases). This CDR3 region has 13 residues. Germline V lookup: CDR1 SGHAT, CDR2 FQNNGV. The CDR3 DNA reads TGTGCCAGCAGACCACCTGTCTACGGGGAGCTGTTCTTT. Translated: CASRPPVYGELFF. Together with reference TRBV11-2 and TRBJ2-2, the CDR3 gives the full variable domain: EAGVAQSPRYKIIEKRQSVAFWCNPISGHATLYWYQQILGQGPKLLIQFQNNGVVDDSQLPKDRFSAERLKGVDSTLKIQPAKLEDSAVYLCASRPPVYGELFFGEGSRLTVL.

At least ten counts were recorded for this clonotype. V is TRBV7-3 and J is TRBJ2-2; no firm D call. The germline CDR1 and CDR2 sequences are SGHTA and FQGTGA. V shed 3 bases and J shed 3 bases, with 8 bases lying between them. This CDR3 comprises 14 residues. The CDR3: CASSFLGDTGELFF. The CDR3 DNA reads TGTGCCAGCAGCTTCCTCGGAGACACCGGGGAGCTGTTTTTT.

This clonotype has ten or more counts. The chain combines TRBV28 with TRBJ2-7; 10 bases fit TRBD1. CDR1 is MDHEN and CDR2 is SYDVKM in the germline V gene. J was trimmed by 3 bases and V by 5 bases; bases with no gene match: 10. There are 16 residues in the CDR3. This CDR3 is CASSHSTGTGVYEQYF. For the CDR3, the DNA is TGTGCCAGCAGTCATTCCACCGGGACAGGGGTCTACGAGCAGTACTTC. Full variable domain (missing parts from reference TRBV28 and TRBJ2-7): DVKVTQSSRYLVKRTGEKVFLECVQDMDHENMFWYRQDPGLGLRLIYFSYDVKMKEKGDIPEGYSVSREKKERFSLILESASTNQTSMYLCASSHSTGTGVYEQYFGPGTRLTVT.

Points on this clonotype: The CDR3 end shows no conserved phenylalanine or tryptophan, and so a read error is likely. This chain links TRBV11-2 with TRBJ2-7; TRBD2 aligns across 8 bases. Germline trimming cut 2 bases from V and 5 bases from J; bases unmatched to any gene: 8. CDR3 length: 15 residues. Germline V gene data show CDR1 as SGHAT and CDR2 as FQNNGV. CDR3 amino acids: CASSLPGLVGNEQYS. The CDR3 DNA reads as TGTGCCAGCAGCTTACCGGGACTAGTGGGCAACGAGCAGTACTCC.

This clonotype occurred many times. In DNA form, the CDR3 reads TGCAGCGTTGGAGGCAGCACCAACTACGAGCAGTACTTC. This translates into CSVGGSTNYEQYF. The chain uses TRBV29-1 and TRBJ2-7; D is ambiguous. CDR1 is SQVTM and CDR2 is ANQGSEA in the germline V gene. This CDR3 spans 13 amino acids. With 4 bases removed from V and 3 bases from J, the gap between germline ends came to 13 bases.

As concerns this clonotype: A much larger clone lies one base from this, so it may be a read error. The rearrangement uses TRBV7-9 and TRBJ2-2, with 8 bases identical to TRBD2. V lost 11 bases to trimming and J lost 0 bases; unmatched junction nucleotides: 11. This CDR3 has 16 amino acids. The V gene's germline CDR1 is SEHNR and CDR2 FQNEAQ (reference sequence). The CDR3 is CACRPGLAANTGELFF. The CDR3 DNA reads as TGTGCCTGCCGGCCCGGACTAGCCGCGAACACCGGGGAGCTGTTTTTT.

In the case of this clonotype: One end of the junction fails to match germline, which may point to a read error. V and J are TRBV7-8 and TRBJ2-3; the D is unclear. CDR3 size: 15 residues. Germline loops: CDR1 SGHVS, CDR2 FQNEAQ. The DNA for the CDR3 is TGTGCCAGCAGCTATAAGAACTGGAGCAAAGATACGCAGTATTTT. Translating gives CASSYKNWSKDTQYF.

Remarks on this clonotype: This may stem from a read error, because a much larger clone lies one nucleotide away. V gene TRBV11-2 combines with J gene TRBJ1-5, with 7 bases fitting TRBD1. The CDR3 consists of 17 residues. Germline CDR1 and CDR2: SGHAT and FQNNGV. The CDR3 DNA reads TGTGCCAGCAACTTAGGGACGGGGCAGGGGGATCGTCAGCCCCAGCATTTT. Encoded protein: CASNLGTGQGDRQPQHF.

Comments on this clonotype: A read error is possible here, since a much larger clone lies one base away. CDR3 loop: CSVAAASGNEQFF. The CDR3 nucleotides are TGCAGCGTTGCGGCGGCTAGCGGCAATGAGCAGTTCTTC. The chain recombines TRBV29-1 with TRBJ2-1; 7 bases agree with TRBD2. This CDR3 has 13 amino acids. Germline CDR1 reads SQVTM; CDR2 reads ANQGSEA. V dropped 4 bases and J dropped 6; count of bases not matched to a gene: 6.

This clonotype was observed at least ten times. The chain joins TRBV3-1 to TRBJ1-3; D is unclear. Trimming removed 1 base at V and 0 bases at J, with 7 bases between. Germline-derived CDR1 and CDR2 are LGHDT and YNNKEL (reference sequence). The CDR3 consists of 15 residues. This chain's CDR3 is CASSQGQSSGNTIYF. For the CDR3, the DNA is TGTGCCAGCAGCCAAGGGCAGTCCTCTGGAAACACCATATATTTT.

This clonotype was counted ten times or more. The chain joins TRBV20-1 to TRBJ2-7; a possible D gene is TRBD2 (5 bases). The CDR3 spans 12 residues. Germline CDR1 reads DFQATT; CDR2 reads SNEGSKA (reference sequence). Deletions cut 6 bases from V and 0 bases from J, with 9 bases between. CDR3 in amino acids: CSANRDSYEQYF. The CDR3 DNA is TGCAGTGCAAATCGGGACTCCTACGAGCAGTACTTC.

About this clonotype itself: It may be a read error: a sequence one base away is much more abundant. The J gene is TRBJ2-2, the V gene TRBV2; D may correspond to TRBD1 or TRBD2 (5 bases each). Trimming cost V 8 bases and J 6 bases, with 10 bases left between them. The CDR3 runs to 12 residues. The germline CDR1 and CDR2 sequences are SNHLY and FYNNEI. The CDR3 nucleotides are TGTGCCAGCGGGACCTCGTCCGGGGAGCTGTTTTTT. It is translated as CASGTSSGELFF.

As for this clonotype: This sequence may be a read error, since a much larger clone differs from it by one base. The J gene is TRBJ2-2, the V gene TRBV19, with 12 positions matching TRBD2. Germline V gene data show CDR1 as LNHDA and CDR2 as SQIVND (reference sequence). V gave up 11 bases and J gave up 3 bases; unmatched junction bases: 13. The CDR3 length is 17 residues. For the CDR3, the DNA is TGTGCCGGTACCCACCCTAGCGGGGGGGTCGACACCGGGGAGCTGTTTTTT. This translates into CAGTHPSGGVDTGELFF.

This clonotype has ten or more counts. The chain combines TRBV7-9 with TRBJ1-3; 9 positions agree with TRBD1. This CDR3 is 16 amino acids long. With V trimmed by 5 bases and J by 4 bases, 9 bases remained unmatched. Germline V gene sequence: CDR1 SEHNR, CDR2 FQNEAQ (reference sequence). The CDR3 region is CASSTSWTGVGNTIYF. The CDR3 DNA is TGTGCCAGCAGCACGAGCTGGACAGGGGTCGGAAACACCATATATTTT.

This clonotype was found many times. The gene calls are TRBV20-1 and TRBJ1-1; maybe TRBD1 (6 bases). Germline V lookup: CDR1 DFQATT, CDR2 SNEGSKA (reference sequence). The CDR3 totals 15 residues. V was cut by 4 bases and J by 4 bases, with 19 bases left in between. Written as DNA, the CDR3 is TGCAGTGCTATCAGCGGGGCAGGGGTGAGCACTGAAGCTTTCTTT. Translating it yields CSAISGAGVSTEAFF.

The genes are TRBV6-1 and TRBJ2-7; D uncertain. The ends were cut back, 7 bases at V and 4 bases at J, with 11 bases in the middle. Germline CDR1 is MNHNS and CDR2 is SASEGT. The CDR3 runs to 12 residues. The CDR3 region has the DNA TGTGCCAGCACTGGAATAGGGTACGAGCAGTACTTC. This gives the protein CASTGIGYEQYF.

With regard to this clonotype: This CDR3 fails to terminate in the conserved phenylalanine or tryptophan, so it likely reflects a read error. The limits of the CDR3 on the DNA are not certain, so only TCRdb's listed CDR3 is given. This sequence joins TRBV6-1 and TRBJ1-1. Germline CDR1 reads MNHNS; CDR2 reads SASEGT. Inclusive of both ends, the CDR3 amounts to 9 amino acids. CDR3 residues: CASSATSAG.

The genes are TRBV6-9 and TRBJ1-5; 7 nucleotides align to TRBD1. V lost 3 bases, J lost 11 bases, and 13 bases stayed unmatched. This CDR3 contains 15 residues. Germline CDR1 reads MNHGY; CDR2 reads SVAAGI. CDR3 amino acids: CASSYAGQSKQSQHF. CDR3 in DNA: TGTGCCAGCAGTTACGCGGGACAGTCCAAGCAGTCCCAGCATTTT.

The chain carries TRBV7-9 and TRBJ2-3; 12 bases line up with TRBD2. CDR3 length equals 18 residues. V lost 4 bases and J lost 7; bases outside the gene matches: 15. Germline V gives CDR1 SEHNR, CDR2 FQNEAQ (reference sequence). The CDR3 sequence is CASSSLSGRTSGEHTQYF. The DNA for the CDR3 is TGTGCCAGCAGCTCCCTTAGCGGACGGACTAGCGGGGAGCATACGCAGTATTTT.

This clonotype was recorded at least ten times. This rearrangement joins TRBV28 to TRBJ1-3; D may be TRBD1 (5 bases). V dropped 7 bases and J dropped 8 bases, with 18 bases sitting between them. CDR1 and CDR2 (germline): MDHEN, SYDVKM. The CDR3 loop spans 14 amino acids. The CDR3 nucleotides read TGTGCCAGCACTTACCGGGACCCCCGACACACCATATATTTT. Protein: CASTYRDPRHTIYF. The full variable domain, its missing parts supplied by reference TRBV28 and TRBJ1-3, is DVKVTQSSRYLVKRTGEKVFLECVQDMDHENMFWYRQDPGLGLRLIYFSYDVKMKEKGDIPEGYSVSREKKERFSLILESASTNQTSMYLCASTYRDPRHTIYFGEGSWLTVV.

The table lists this clonotype with a count of one. V and J are TRBV28 and TRBJ2-1, with D unresolved. The ends were cut back, 2 bases at V and 8 bases at J, with 10 bases in the middle. The CDR3 extends over 13 amino acids. Per germline, CDR1 MDHEN and CDR2 SYDVKM. CDR3 DNA sequence: TGTGCCAGCAGTTTAGGGCAGTTCTATGAGCAGTTCTTC. It specifies CASSLGQFYEQFF.

This clonotype was seen ten or more times. The chain couples TRBV6-1 to TRBJ2-1; D perhaps matches TRBD2 (5 bases). The germline V gene encodes CDR1 MNHNS and CDR2 SASEGT. The V and J ends lost 4 bases and 9 bases respectively, with 10 bases between them. This CDR3 spans 12 amino acids. The CDR3: CASSGAGSEQFF. In nucleotides, the CDR3 is TGTGCCAGCAGTGGCGCTGGGAGTGAGCAGTTCTTC.

In regard to this clonotype: An end of the junction does not agree with germline; a read error may underlie this. This chain joins TRBV15 and TRBJ2-1, with D perhaps matching TRBD2 (8 bases). The CDR3 is 17 amino acids. Germline V gives CDR1 LNHNV, CDR2 YYDKDF (reference sequence). The CDR3 DNA sequence: TGCGCCACCAGCAGAGTGAAAGCGGGGGACAGATACAATGAGCAGTTCTTC. It specifies CATSRVKAGDRYNEQFF.

This clonotype showed up many times. The chain has TRBV19 and TRBJ1-5; the match to TRBD1 covers 12 bases. With 5 bases clipped from V and 1 base from J, the junction kept 6 bases outside the gene matches. The CDR3 length is 17 residues. Germline V gene lookup returns CDR1 LNHDA and CDR2 SQIVND (reference sequence). The CDR3 region is CASSPGTGGESNQPQHF. DNA of the CDR3: TGTGCCAGTAGTCCCGGGACAGGGGGCGAGAGCAATCAGCCCCAGCATTTT.

This clonotype was found many times. This chain links TRBV2 with TRBJ1-2; 9 bases line up with TRBD1. The CDR3 length is 14 residues. The germline V gene has CDR1 SNHLY and CDR2 FYNNEI. The V and J ends lost 4 bases and 7 bases, in that order; junction bases with no gene match: 7. CDR3 residues: CASSGGTGNAGYTF. Written as DNA, the CDR3 is TGTGCCAGCAGTGGAGGGACAGGGAACGCTGGCTACACCTTC.

This clonotype was seen at least ten times. The chain combines TRBV27 with TRBJ1-6, with no clear D. Trimming took off 4 bases at V and 0 bases at J, with 16 bases between the two ends. This CDR3 has 18 amino acids. The germline CDR1 and CDR2 sequences are MNHEY and SMNVEV (reference sequence). This CDR3 reads CASSSLPSTSSYNSPLHF. The CDR3, as DNA: TGTGCCAGCAGTTCCCTTCCGTCGACCAGCTCCTATAATTCACCCCTCCACTTT.